This passage covers 32 T cell receptor beta chains from one sample sequenced in a study of cytotoxic CD8 clonotypes in ibrutinib-treated CLL. Clones were read by immunoSEQ multiplex PCR, and TCRdb kept only the in-frame ones, dropping some. Of about 130,000 clones listed, about 80% are singletons. The material sequenced was PBMCs, taken after 24 months of ibrutinib treatment. All receptors come from a human donor with chronic lymphocytic leukemia.

The chain uses TRBV13 and TRBJ1-3; D is possibly TRBD1 (6 bases). This CDR3 region has 16 residues. V lost 2 bases and J lost 2, with 13 bases in between. Per germline, CDR1 PRHDT and CDR2 FYEKMQ (reference sequence). The CDR3 DNA follows: TGTGCCAGCAGCTTATCGGACAGAGAGCCTGGAAACACCATATATTTT. The encoded protein is CASSLSDREPGNTIYF. Complete variable domain (other parts from reference TRBV13 and TRBJ1-3): AAGVIQSPRHLIKEKRETATLKCYPIPRHDTVYWYQQGPGQDPQFLISFYEKMQSDKGSIPDRFSAQQFSDYHSELNMSSLELGDSALYFCASSLSDREPGNTIYFGEGSWLTVV.

This clone has a handful of counts. The rearrangement joins TRBV6-4 to TRBJ1-2, with D uncertain. V shed 4 bases and J shed 0 bases, with 6 bases lying between them. This CDR3 is built from 13 residues. CDR1 is MRHNA and CDR2 is SNTAGT in the germline V gene. DNA for the CDR3: TGTGCCAGCAGTGGTGGGGCTAACTATGGCTACACCTTC. Its protein is CASSGGANYGYTF.

In DNA form, the CDR3 reads TGTGCCACCCACGGGGGCGGAAACGCCAATCAGCCCCAGCATTTT. Translating gives CATHGGGNANQPQHF. J is TRBJ1-5 and V is TRBV28, with D possibly being TRBD1 (6 bases). Trimming removed 10 bases at V and 3 bases at J, with 19 bases between. CDR1 and CDR2 (germline): MDHEN, SYDVKM. CDR3 length: 15 amino acids.

In the case of this clone: This sample includes further DNA sequences coding for the same CDR3. This sequence joins TRBV5-1 and TRBJ2-4; unclear D gene. CDR3 length equals 14 residues. The V end was cut by 0 bases, the J end by 4 bases, with 8 bases between. The germline V gene encodes CDR1 SGHRS and CDR2 YFSETQ. CDR3 sequence reads: CASSLGWEKNIQYF. The CDR3 DNA follows: TGCGCCAGCAGCTTGGGGTGGGAAAAAAACATTCAGTACTTC.

This clone was observed a single time. V and J are TRBV19 and TRBJ2-2, with a tentative D call TRBD2 (5 bases). The CDR3 totals 14 residues. V was clipped by 8 bases and J by 5 bases, with 15 bases between them. In germline, CDR1 is LNHDA, CDR2 SQIVND (reference sequence). CDR3 protein: CASYPRETTGELFF. The CDR3 DNA sequence: TGTGCCAGTTATCCCCGGGAAACGACCGGGGAGCTGTTTTTT. Based on the CDR3 plus reference TRBV19 and TRBJ2-2, the full variable domain is DGGITQSPKYLFRKEGQNVTLSCEQNLNHDAMYWYRQDPGQGLRLIYYSQIVNDFQKGDIAEGYSVSREKKESFPLTVTSAQKNPTAFYLCASYPRETTGELFFGEGSRLTVL.

Comment on this clone: This may stem from a read error, because a much larger clone lies one nucleotide away. This chain uses TRBV28 with TRBJ2-7, with D tentatively TRBD2 (6 bases). CDR3 length: 12 residues. Per germline, CDR1 MDHEN and CDR2 SYDVKM. V was shortened by 6 bases and J by 2 bases, with 8 bases between the two germline ends. The CDR3 loop reads CASSPGAYEQYF. CDR3 DNA sequence: TGTGCCAGCAGCCCGGGGGCCTACGAGCAGTACTTC.

V is TRBV6-1 and J is TRBJ2-2, with no clear D. CDR1 and CDR2 (germline): MNHNS, SASEGT. CDR3 length equals 15 residues. CDR3 sequence (DNA): TGTGTCTCGCGCTGGTGGGCAGAGAACACCGGGGAGCTGTTTTTT. Translation gives CVSRWWAENTGELFF.

This chain connects TRBV7-2 to TRBJ2-2; D is perhaps TRBD2 (6 bases). The germline V gene encodes CDR1 SGHTA and CDR2 FQGNSA. This CDR3 contains 17 residues. V was clipped by 0 bases and J by 6 bases, with 17 bases between them. The CDR3 DNA sequence: TGTGCCAGCAGCTTAGCGGGAGGAGGGCCTCTGGCCGGGGAGCTGTTTTTT. Translating gives CASSLAGGGPLAGELFF.

The rearrangement joins TRBV6-5 to TRBJ2-7, with 7 bases fitting TRBD2. This CDR3 comprises 14 residues. V was clipped by 8 bases and J by 2 bases; unmatched bases: 9. Germline V CDR1 and CDR2: MNHEY, SVGAGI. CDR3 nucleotide sequence: TGTGCCAGCCGTAGGGGTGCGGGAGCCTACGAGCAGTACTTC. It encodes CASRRGAGAYEQYF.

The V and J genes are TRBV10-3 and TRBJ1-1, with D possibly being TRBD1 (5 bases). Trimming removed 2 bases from V and 7 bases from J, with 11 bases in between. Germline CDR1 ENHRY, CDR2 SYGVKD. The CDR3 covers 13 residues. The DNA for the CDR3 is TGTGCCATCAGTGAGGGGAGGGGAGGTGAAGCTTTCTTT. Translation gives CAISEGRGGEAFF.

This sequence joins TRBV27 and TRBJ2-7; D is unclear. Germline V gene lookup returns CDR1 MNHEY and CDR2 SMNVEV (reference sequence). The CDR3 spans 14 residues. V was cut by 6 bases and J by 7 bases, with 19 bases left in between. CDR3 nucleotide sequence: TGTGCCAGCAGCCCCCACAAACTTAATAAGGAGCAGTACTTC. This codes for CASSPHKLNKEQYF.

The V and J genes are TRBV18 and TRBJ1-4; possibly TRBD1 for D (5 bases). The germline V gene has CDR1 KGHSH and CDR2 LQKENI. The CDR3 length is 15 residues. Between the trimmed V and J ends, which lost 3 bases and 4 bases, there was a span of 12 bases. The CDR3 region has the DNA TGTGCCAGCTCACCCACGACCCAGGGTAATGAAAAACTGTTTTTT. Protein product: CASSPTTQGNEKLFF.

This chain links TRBV27 with TRBJ1-5; no reliable D call. Trimming left V 5 bases short and J 9 bases short, with 17 bases between. Germline V gene data show CDR1 as MNHEY and CDR2 as SMNVEV (reference sequence). The CDR3 contains 14 residues. CDR3 coding DNA: TGTGCCAGCAGTGCCGGGGAGGGCCCACGGCCCCAGCATTTT. This translates into CASSAGEGPRPQHF.

V and J are TRBV9 and TRBJ2-2, with D tentatively TRBD1 (6 bases). The CDR3 is 15 amino acids. Trimming took off 2 bases at V and 4 bases at J, with 12 bases between the two ends. Germline values: CDR1 SGDLS, CDR2 YYNGEE. The CDR3 here is CASSVSGQATGELFF. CDR3 bases: TGTGCCAGCAGCGTCTCGGGACAAGCCACCGGGGAGCTGTTTTTT.

The CDR3 protein is CASSLGQGPSYEQYF. The CDR3 DNA reads TGTGCCAGCAGCTTGGGACAGGGCCCCTCCTACGAGCAGTACTTC. This chain joins TRBV28 and TRBJ2-7; 9 nucleotides match TRBD1. The CDR3 runs 15 residues. Germline-derived CDR1 and CDR2 are MDHEN and SYDVKM. Losses at the gene ends were 6 bases for V and 0 bases for J; bases not matched to a gene: 6.

The chain recombines TRBV19 with TRBJ2-7, with 14 bases lining up with TRBD2. CDR3 length: 18 amino acids. J was trimmed by 4 bases and V by 4 bases; bases with no gene match: 12. CDR1 and CDR2 from the germline V gene are LNHDA and SQIVND (reference sequence). This CDR3 reads CASSTPGLAGGPPYEQYF. DNA of the CDR3: TGTGCCAGTAGTACCCCCGGACTAGCGGGAGGCCCTCCGTACGAGCAGTACTTC.

The rearrangement links TRBV21-1 to TRBJ2-7. TRBV21-1 is listed as a pseudogene. The CDR3 is made up of 14 amino acids. CDR3 loop: CASSKMERCGEQYF. The CDR3 DNA reads as TGTGCCAGCAGCAAAATGGAACGGTGTGGGGAGCAGTACTTC.

The chain recombines TRBV5-1 with TRBJ2-7; a possible D gene is TRBD1 (5 bases). The V gene's germline CDR1 is SGHRS and CDR2 YFSETQ. Trimming shortened V by 0 bases and J by 0 bases, and 13 bases separated the two germline ends. This CDR3 has 16 residues. Written as DNA, the CDR3 is TGCGCCAGCAGCTTGGATGGGGCCCCATCCTCCTACGAGCAGTACTTC. Protein product: CASSLDGAPSSYEQYF.

The chain joins TRBV7-8 to TRBJ2-6; perhaps TRBD2 as D (5 bases). Deletions cut 10 bases from V and 2 bases from J, with 6 bases between. The CDR3 covers 12 residues. The germline gives CDR1 SGHVS, CDR2 FQNEAQ. In nucleotides, the CDR3 is TGTGCCACCGGGGCTGGGGCCAACGTCCTGACTTTC. Its protein product is CATGAGANVLTF.

This clone appeared many times. This chain uses TRBV10-3 with TRBJ1-1, with 7 bases aligning to TRBD1. The CDR3 is made up of 12 amino acids. Germline CDR1 ENHRY, CDR2 SYGVKD. V dropped 6 bases and J dropped 8; count of bases not matched to a gene: 6. DNA of the CDR3: TGTGCCATCAGCCGGACAGGAAGCGAAGCTTTCTTT. It yields the protein CAISRTGSEAFF.

The rearrangement uses TRBV19 and TRBJ1-3, with unresolved D. CDR1 is LNHDA and CDR2 is SQIVND in the germline V gene (reference sequence). The CDR3 is 14 residues long. Trimming took off 2 bases at V and 9 bases at J, with 14 bases between the two ends. The CDR3 DNA reads TGTGCCAGTAGTATACTGGGCCCTGGGAGCACCATATATTTT. This codes for CASSILGPGSTIYF.

The chain is built from TRBV7-2 and TRBJ2-2, with 7 bases matching TRBD2. The germline CDR1 and CDR2 sequences are SGHTA and FQGNSA. The CDR3 contains 15 residues. V gave up 8 bases and J gave up 6 bases; unmatched junction bases: 12. In DNA form, the CDR3 reads TGTGCCAGCCACAGAGCGGGAAGTGGCGCCGGGGAGCTGTTTTTT. As protein: CASHRAGSGAGELFF.

CDR3 sequence: CASSYRGGGQTQYF. CDR3 nucleotide sequence: TGTGCCAGCAGTTACCGTGGGGGAGGGCAGACCCAGTACTTC. The chain recombines TRBV6-5 with TRBJ2-5, with 7 bases identical to TRBD2. The junction had 6 bases not matched to a gene; V was cut back by 2 bases and J by 6 bases. The CDR3 runs 14 residues. Germline V CDR1 and CDR2: MNHEY, SVGAGI.

This chain uses TRBV6-5 with TRBJ2-5; a weak D match, TRBD2 (5 bases). Germline V CDR1 and CDR2: MNHEY, SVGAGI. The CDR3 loop spans 15 amino acids. Trimming took off 2 bases at V and 5 bases at J, with 15 bases between the two ends. The DNA for the CDR3 is TGTGCCAGCAGTTACCCCCCCGGGAAGATCGAGACCCAGTACTTC. Protein: CASSYPPGKIETQYF.

This clone was picked up a small number of times. The chain uses TRBV30 and TRBJ1-2, with 8 bases lining up with TRBD1. The CDR3 sequence is 13 residues long. Unmatched junction bases numbered 5, after V lost 4 bases and J lost 4 bases. CDR1 and CDR2 from the germline V gene are GTSNPN and SVGIG (reference sequence). The CDR3 region is CAWTRQGTYGYTF. The CDR3 nucleotides are TGTGCCTGGACCAGACAGGGGACCTATGGCTACACCTTC.

V is TRBV7-2 and J is TRBJ2-7; perhaps TRBD1 as D (5 bases). There are 14 residues in the CDR3. Trimming pared 0 bases from V and 2 bases from J, leaving 8 bases between. Germline values: CDR1 SGHTA, CDR2 FQGNSA. This CDR3 reads CASSLATGTYEQYF. The CDR3 DNA sequence: TGTGCCAGCAGCTTAGCCACAGGAACCTACGAGCAGTACTTC.

The CDR3 loop reads CASSSGQGRGETQYF. Written as DNA, the CDR3 is TGCGCCAGCAGCTCAGGACAGGGGCGGGGTGAGACCCAGTACTTC. This chain connects TRBV5-1 to TRBJ2-5; 9 nucleotides agree with TRBD1. V lost 3 bases and J lost 5; bases outside the gene matches: 8. There are 15 residues in the CDR3. CDR1 is SGHRS and CDR2 is YFSETQ in the germline V gene.

This clone has only a few counts. An end of the junction differs from the germline gene, which may be a read error. V gene TRBV19 combines with J gene TRBJ1-3; D is perhaps TRBD1 (5 bases). Germline CDR1 is LNHDA and CDR2 is SQIVND (reference sequence). The CDR3 covers 13 residues. The CDR3 DNA is TGTGCCAGTACCCGGGGAGGGGACTGCGATATGGTATTT. The encoded protein is CASTRGGDCDMVF.

V gene TRBV10-3 combines with J gene TRBJ2-1; D is perhaps TRBD2 (5 bases). There are 14 residues in the CDR3. Germline V CDR1 and CDR2: ENHRY, SYGVKD. V dropped 6 bases and J dropped 8 bases, with 17 bases sitting between them. CDR3: CAIRDRAEGHEQFF. CDR3 nucleotides: TGTGCCATCAGGGACCGGGCTGAGGGCCATGAGCAGTTCTTC.

The rearrangement uses TRBV28 and TRBJ2-3; 9 bases map to TRBD1. The CDR3 is 14 amino acids. CDR1 MDHEN and CDR2 SYDVKM come from the germline V gene. Trimming cost V 7 bases and J 1 base; bases outside gene matches: 3. The CDR3 sequence is CASNRQGGTDTQYF. Here the CDR3 DNA reads TGTGCCAGCAATAGACAGGGGGGCACAGATACGCAGTATTTT.

The chain recombines TRBV19 with TRBJ2-1; D may be TRBD1 (6 bases). Deletions cut 7 bases from V and 7 bases from J, with 17 bases between. CDR1 is LNHDA, CDR2 SQIVND, per germline (reference sequence). The length of the CDR3 is 14 residues. As DNA, the CDR3 is TGTGCCAGTACCTGGGGTGGGGGCCGGAATGAGCAGTTCTTC. Translation gives CASTWGGGRNEQFF.

A word on this clone: Other nucleotide sequences from this sample produce the same CDR3. The V and J genes are TRBV5-6 and TRBJ1-5; no reliable D call. The V end was cut by 0 bases, the J end by 0 bases, with 7 bases between. This CDR3 region has 15 residues. CDR1 is SGHDT and CDR2 is YYEEEE in the germline V gene. The CDR3 DNA follows: TGTGCCAGCAGCTTGGGGCACTATAGCAATCAGCCCCAGCATTTT. Translating gives CASSLGHYSNQPQHF.